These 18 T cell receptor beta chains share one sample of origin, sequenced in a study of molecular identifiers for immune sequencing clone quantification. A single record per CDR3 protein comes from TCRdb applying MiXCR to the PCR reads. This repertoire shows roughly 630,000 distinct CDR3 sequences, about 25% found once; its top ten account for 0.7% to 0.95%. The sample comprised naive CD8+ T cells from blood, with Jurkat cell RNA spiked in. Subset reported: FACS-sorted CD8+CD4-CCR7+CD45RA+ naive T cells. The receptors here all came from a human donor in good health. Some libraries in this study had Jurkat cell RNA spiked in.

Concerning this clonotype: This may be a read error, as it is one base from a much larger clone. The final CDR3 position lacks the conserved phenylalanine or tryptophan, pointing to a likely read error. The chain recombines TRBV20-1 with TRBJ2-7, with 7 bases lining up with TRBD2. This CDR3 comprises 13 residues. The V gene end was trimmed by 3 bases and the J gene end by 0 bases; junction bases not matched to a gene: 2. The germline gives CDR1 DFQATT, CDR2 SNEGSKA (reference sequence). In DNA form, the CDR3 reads TGCAGTGCTAGGGGGGGGAGCTCCTACGAGCAGTACTAC. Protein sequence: CSARGGSSYEQYY.

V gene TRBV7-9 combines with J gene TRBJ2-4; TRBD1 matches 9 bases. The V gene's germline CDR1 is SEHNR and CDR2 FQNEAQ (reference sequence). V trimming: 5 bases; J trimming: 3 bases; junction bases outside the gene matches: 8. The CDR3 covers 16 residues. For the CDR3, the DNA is TGTGCCAGCAGCCCGACAGGGGGAATTGACAAAAACATTCAGTACTTC. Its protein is CASSPTGGIDKNIQYF. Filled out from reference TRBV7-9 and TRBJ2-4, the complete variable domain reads DTGVSQNPRHKITKRGQNVTFRCDPISEHNRLYWYRQTLGQGPEFLTYFQNEAQLEKSRLLSDRFSAERPKGSFSTLEIQRTEQGDSAMYLCASSPTGGIDKNIQYFGAGTRLSVL.

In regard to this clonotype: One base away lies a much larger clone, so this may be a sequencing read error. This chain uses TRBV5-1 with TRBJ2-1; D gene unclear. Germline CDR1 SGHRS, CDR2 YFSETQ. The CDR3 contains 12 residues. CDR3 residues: CASRSNRDEQIF. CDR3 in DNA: TGCGCCAGCAGGTCCAACCGCGATGAGCAGATCTTC.

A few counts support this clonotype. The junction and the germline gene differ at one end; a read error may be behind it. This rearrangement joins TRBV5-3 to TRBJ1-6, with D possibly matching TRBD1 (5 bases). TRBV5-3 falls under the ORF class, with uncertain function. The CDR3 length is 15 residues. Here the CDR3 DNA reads TGTGCCAGCAGCTTGCCGGGAGGGGTTGGTTCACCCCTCCACTTT. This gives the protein CASSLPGGVGSPLHF.

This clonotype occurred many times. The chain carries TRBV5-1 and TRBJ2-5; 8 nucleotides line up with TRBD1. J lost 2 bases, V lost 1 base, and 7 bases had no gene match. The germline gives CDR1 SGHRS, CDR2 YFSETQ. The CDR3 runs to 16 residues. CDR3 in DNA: TGCGCCAGCAGCTTGTTACAGGGGGGACTTCAAGAGACCCAGTACTTC. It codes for CASSLLQGGLQETQYF.

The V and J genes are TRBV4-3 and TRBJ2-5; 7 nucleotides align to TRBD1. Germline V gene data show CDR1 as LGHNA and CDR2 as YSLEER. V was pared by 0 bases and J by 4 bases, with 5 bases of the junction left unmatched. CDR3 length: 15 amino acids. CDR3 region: CASSQDPGGRETQYF. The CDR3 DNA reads TGCGCCAGCAGCCAAGACCCAGGGGGACGAGAGACCCAGTACTTC.

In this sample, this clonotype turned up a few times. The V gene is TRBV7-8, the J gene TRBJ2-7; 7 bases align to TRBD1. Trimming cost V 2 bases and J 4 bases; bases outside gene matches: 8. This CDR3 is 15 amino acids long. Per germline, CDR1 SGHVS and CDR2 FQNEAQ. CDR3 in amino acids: CASSLIARGRYEQYF. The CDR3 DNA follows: TGTGCCAGCAGCTTAATTGCGAGGGGGCGTTACGAGCAGTACTTC.

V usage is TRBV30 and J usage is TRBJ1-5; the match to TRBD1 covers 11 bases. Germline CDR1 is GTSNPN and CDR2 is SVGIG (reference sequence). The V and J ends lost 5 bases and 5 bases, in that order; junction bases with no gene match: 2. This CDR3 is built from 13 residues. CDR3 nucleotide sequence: TGTGCCTGGGGGGACAGGGGGTATCAGCCCCAGCATTTT. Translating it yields CAWGDRGYQPQHF.

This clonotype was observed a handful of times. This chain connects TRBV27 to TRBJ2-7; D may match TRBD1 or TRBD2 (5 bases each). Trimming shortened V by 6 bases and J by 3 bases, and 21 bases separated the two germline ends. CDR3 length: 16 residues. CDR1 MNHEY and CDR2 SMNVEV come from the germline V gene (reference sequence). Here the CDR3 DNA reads TGTGCCAGCAGACAGAATTGGGGGATGGCCCACTACGAGCAGTACTTC. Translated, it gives CASRQNWGMAHYEQYF.

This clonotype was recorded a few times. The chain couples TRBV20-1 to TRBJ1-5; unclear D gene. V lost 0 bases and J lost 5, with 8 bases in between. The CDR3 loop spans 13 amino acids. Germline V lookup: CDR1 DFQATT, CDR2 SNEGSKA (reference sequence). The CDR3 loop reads CSAREGRYQPQHF. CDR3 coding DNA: TGCAGTGCTAGAGAGGGTCGGTATCAGCCCCAGCATTTT.

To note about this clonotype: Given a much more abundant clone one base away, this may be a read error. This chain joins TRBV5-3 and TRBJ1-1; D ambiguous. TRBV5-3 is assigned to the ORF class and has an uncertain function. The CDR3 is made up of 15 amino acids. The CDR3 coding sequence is TGTACCAGCAGCTTGGATCGGAGGATGAACACTGAAGCTTTCTTT. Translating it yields CTSSLDRRMNTEAFF.

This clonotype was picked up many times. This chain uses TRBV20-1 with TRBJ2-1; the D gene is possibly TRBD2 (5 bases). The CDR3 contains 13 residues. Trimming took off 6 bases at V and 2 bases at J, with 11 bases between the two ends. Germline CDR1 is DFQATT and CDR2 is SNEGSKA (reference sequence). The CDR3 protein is CSASRGTYNEQFF. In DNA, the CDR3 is TGCAGTGCCTCTCGAGGGACCTACAATGAGCAGTTCTTC.

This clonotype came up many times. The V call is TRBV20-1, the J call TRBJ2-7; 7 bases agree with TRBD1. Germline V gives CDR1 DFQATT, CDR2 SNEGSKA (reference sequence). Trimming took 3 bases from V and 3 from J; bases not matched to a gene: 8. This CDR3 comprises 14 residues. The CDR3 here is CSASPGAGGYEQYF. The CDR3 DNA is TGCAGTGCTAGCCCTGGGGCAGGGGGCTACGAGCAGTACTTC.

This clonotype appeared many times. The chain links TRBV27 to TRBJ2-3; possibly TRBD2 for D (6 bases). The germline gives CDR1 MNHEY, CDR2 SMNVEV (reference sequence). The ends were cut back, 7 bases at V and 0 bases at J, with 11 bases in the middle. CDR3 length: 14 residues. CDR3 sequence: CASKGLVSTDTQYF. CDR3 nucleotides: TGTGCCAGCAAGGGACTGGTTAGCACAGATACGCAGTATTTT.

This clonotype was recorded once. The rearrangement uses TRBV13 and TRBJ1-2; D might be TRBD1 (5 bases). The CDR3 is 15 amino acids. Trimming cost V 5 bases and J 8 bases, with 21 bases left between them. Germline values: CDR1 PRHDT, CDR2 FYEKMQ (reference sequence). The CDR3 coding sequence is TGTGCCAGCAGCGCGGACAAGGGGAGTATCTGGGGCTACACCTTC. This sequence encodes CASSADKGSIWGYTF.

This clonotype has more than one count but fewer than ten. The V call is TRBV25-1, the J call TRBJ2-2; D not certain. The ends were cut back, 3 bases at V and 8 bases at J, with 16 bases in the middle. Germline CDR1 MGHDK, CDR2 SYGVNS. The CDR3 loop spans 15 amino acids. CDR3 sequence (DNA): TGTGCCAGCAGTGAGGTTTGGGGTGCCCCGGGGGAGCTGTTTTTT. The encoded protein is CASSEVWGAPGELFF.

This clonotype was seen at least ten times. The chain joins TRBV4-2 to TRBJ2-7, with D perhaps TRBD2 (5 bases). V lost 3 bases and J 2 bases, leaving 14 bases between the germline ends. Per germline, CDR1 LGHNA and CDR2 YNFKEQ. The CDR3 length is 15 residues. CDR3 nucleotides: TGTGCCAGCAGCCAGTTCGAGGGCAAAGCCTACGAGCAGTACTTC. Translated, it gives CASSQFEGKAYEQYF.

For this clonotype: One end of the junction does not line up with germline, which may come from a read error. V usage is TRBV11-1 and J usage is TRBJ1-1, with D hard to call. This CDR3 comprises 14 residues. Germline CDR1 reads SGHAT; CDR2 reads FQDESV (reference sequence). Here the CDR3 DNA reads TGTGCCAGCAGCTTAGGACCCATGAACGCTGAAGCTTTCTTT. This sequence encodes CASSLGPMNAEAFF.